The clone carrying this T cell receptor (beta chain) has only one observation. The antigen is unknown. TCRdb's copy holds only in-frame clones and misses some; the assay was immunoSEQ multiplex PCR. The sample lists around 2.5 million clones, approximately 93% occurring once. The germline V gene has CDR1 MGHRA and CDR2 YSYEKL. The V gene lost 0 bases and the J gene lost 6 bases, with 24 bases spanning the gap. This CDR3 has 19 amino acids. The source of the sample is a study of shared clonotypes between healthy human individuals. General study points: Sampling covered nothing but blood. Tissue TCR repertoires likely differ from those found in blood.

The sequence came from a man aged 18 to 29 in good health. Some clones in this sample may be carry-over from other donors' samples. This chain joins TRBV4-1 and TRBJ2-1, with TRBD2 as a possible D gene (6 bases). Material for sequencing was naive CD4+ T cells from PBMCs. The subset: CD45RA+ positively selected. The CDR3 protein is CASSQDRPGRGRGANEQFF. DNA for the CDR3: TGCGCCAGCAGCCAAGATAGGCCAGGACGGGGGAGAGGCGCCAATGAGCAGTTCTTC.